A selection of T cell receptor beta chains follows, all from one sample in a study of blood T cell repertoires in COVID-19. The repertoire was sequenced with immunoSEQ multiplex PCR; TCRdb's copy has only in-frame clones and lacks some. The profile covers hundreds of thousands of clones, with about 83% appearing a single time and 8% to 9.5% taken by the ten largest. The material sequenced was peripheral blood. The origin of the receptors is a woman between 45 and 60 years old who had recovered from COVID-19. Each CDR3 is given with its conserved first and last residue. The D gene is left open where the match is weak. Size values are once, few and many counts, or a class for expanded clones, and some rows have none.

abundance,j_gene,d_gene,v_gene,CDR3nt,CDR3aa
NA,TRBJ2-7,TRBD1,TRBV28,TGTGCCAGCATCTCAAGGACAGGCTCCTACGAGCAGTACTTC,CASISRTGSYEQYF
NA,TRBJ2-3,TRBD2,TRBV7-2,TGTGCCAGCAGCTTAGAAGGGACTAGCAGTAGCACAGATACGCAGTATTTT,CASSLEGTSSSTDTQYF
NA,TRBJ1-3,TRBD1,TRBV19,TGTGCCAGTAGTGAGGGGGCGTCTTGGTCTGGAAACACCATATATTTT,CASSEGASWSGNTIYF
NA,TRBJ1-1,TRBD1,TRBV24-1,TGTGCCAAATCGGGACAGGCGGACACTGAAGCTTTCTTT,CAKSGQADTEAFF
NA,TRBJ1-5,TRBD1,TRBV10-3,TGTGCCATCAGTGAGCAGGGGGTTTTAGCAAATCAGCCCCAGCATTTT,CAISEQGVLANQPQHF
NA,TRBJ2-7,TRBD1,TRBV2,TGTGCCAGCAGTGAATATTTGGTAGGGACAGGGGGCTCCTACGAGCAGTACTTC,CASSEYLVGTGGSYEQYF
NA,TRBJ2-5,TRBD2,TRBV19,TGTGCCAGTAGTTCAATCGGGGGGGGAGGAGAGACCCAGTACTTC,CASSSIGGGGETQYF
NA,TRBJ2-1,NA,TRBV7-3,TGTGCCAGCAGCCGCGGGCCCTCCTACAATGAGCAGTTCTTC,CASSRGPSYNEQFF
NA,TRBJ1-2,NA,TRBV7-2,TGTGCCAGCAGCTTGGGCAGGGAAGGTGGCTACACCTTC,CASSLGREGGYTF
NA,TRBJ2-1,NA,TRBV29-1,TGCAGCGTTGTTCTTTTTGCTAGTGTCAATGAGCAGTTCTTC,CSVVLFASVNEQFF
NA,TRBJ2-1,TRBD2,TRBV19,TGTGCCAGTAGTATTGGGCCCGGGGCGGGGGGGGAGCAGTTCTTC,CASSIGPGAGGEQFF
NA,TRBJ1-3,NA,TRBV28,TGTGCCAGCAGTCCTCTCCGATTGCAGGCGGGAAACACCATATATTTT,CASSPLRLQAGNTIYF
NA,TRBJ1-3,TRBD1,TRBV30,TGTGCCTGGAGTATTCGGGGACAGGCTTACTCTGGAAACACCATATATTTT,CAWSIRGQAYSGNTIYF
once,TRBJ1-1,TRBD1,TRBV6-2/TRBV6-3,TGTGCCAGCAGTTATAGGGGGCCACTTAACGAAGCTTTCTTT,CASSYRGPLNEAFF
NA,TRBJ1-5,NA,TRBV18,TGTGCCAGCTCACCACCCATCAGCCGGGGGGATCAGCCCCAGCATTTT,CASSPPISRGDQPQHF